A single sample gave rise to the 21 T cell receptor beta chains below, sequenced in a study of CD8 T cells in Susac syndrome. An input of 0.5 to 1 ug of RNA was subjected to reverse transcription using random hexamers. TCRdb independently ran MiXCR on the immunoSEQ multiplex PCR reads; one entry per CDR3 protein. The sample includes fewer than 250,000 distinct CDR3 sequences, under 95% of them seen just once. Sequences were obtained from CD4+ T cells from PBMCs. Receptors were obtained from a human donor in good health.

The rearrangement links TRBV7-9 to TRBJ2-3; a possible D gene is TRBD2 (7 bases). CDR1 and CDR2 (germline): SEHNR, FQNEAQ (reference sequence). Trimming removed 5 bases at V and 2 bases at J, with 14 bases between. This CDR3 contains 15 residues. The CDR3 region is CASSPAGANTDTQYF. Here the CDR3 DNA reads TGTGCCAGCAGCCCCGCGGGGGCCAACACAGATACGCAGTATTTT.

J is TRBJ1-1 and V is TRBV20-1, with D unresolved. Trimming took off 6 bases at V and 3 bases at J, with 8 bases between the two ends. The CDR3 length is 11 residues. Per germline, CDR1 DFQATT and CDR2 SNEGSKA (reference sequence). CDR3 bases: TGCAGTGCCGTTAGGGACACTGAAGCTTTCTTT. This translates into CSAVRDTEAFF.

As DNA, the CDR3 is TGTGCCAGCAGCCCGGTGGAGTCCTATGGCTACACCTTC. This gives the protein CASSPVESYGYTF. The chain joins TRBV6-1 to TRBJ1-2; D remains unclear. Trimming shortened V by 6 bases and J by 4 bases, and 12 bases separated the two germline ends. The CDR3 runs 13 residues. Germline CDR1 is MNHNS and CDR2 is SASEGT.

In this sample, this clonotype turned up once. V and J are TRBV6-6 and TRBJ1-5; 8 nucleotides match TRBD1. Trimming cost V 6 bases and J 12 bases; bases outside gene matches: 10. Germline CDR1 reads MNHNY; CDR2 reads SVGAGI (reference sequence). The CDR3 runs to 13 residues. The DNA of the CDR3 is TGTGCCAGCAGCCCGGACCTCAGGGGGCGCCAGCATTTT. This sequence encodes CASSPDLRGRQHF.

The V call is TRBV6-6, the J call TRBJ1-2, with a possible D match to TRBD1 (5 bases). CDR1 is MNHNY and CDR2 is SVGAGI in the germline V gene (reference sequence). V lost 6 bases and J lost 8, with 16 bases in between. There are 13 residues in the CDR3. CDR3 nucleotide sequence: TGTGCCAGCAGGTCAGACAGCCCTGAGGGCTACACCTTC. Protein product: CASRSDSPEGYTF.

The J gene is TRBJ2-7, the V gene TRBV4-1; TRBD1 matches 10 bases. This CDR3 is built from 15 residues. The V segment lost 4 bases and the J segment 3 bases; nucleotides outside the gene matches: 6. CDR1 and CDR2 from the germline V gene are MGHRA and YSYEKL. CDR3 sequence (DNA): TGCGCCAGCAGCCCTTCAGGGACAGGGGACTACGAGCAGTACTTC. As protein: CASSPSGTGDYEQYF.

J is TRBJ1-4 and V is TRBV7-2; D unclear. Trimming removed 1 base at V and 4 bases at J, with 10 bases between. The CDR3 is 15 residues long. Germline loops: CDR1 SGHTA, CDR2 FQGNSA. Here the CDR3 reads CASSLGARNNEKLFF. The CDR3, as DNA: TGTGCCAGCAGCTTAGGAGCACGGAATAATGAAAAACTGTTTTTT.

This chain connects TRBV9 to TRBJ2-1, with 9 bases matching TRBD1. J lost 3 bases, V lost 4 bases, and 5 bases had no gene match. CDR1 is SGDLS and CDR2 is YYNGEE in the germline V gene. This CDR3 has 15 amino acids. For the CDR3, the DNA is TGTGCCAGCAGCCCCCCGGGACAGGGCTACAATGAGCAGTTCTTC. As protein: CASSPPGQGYNEQFF.

The chain combines TRBV5-1 with TRBJ1-1; D gene unclear. V lost 1 base and J lost 1, with 8 bases in between. Germline CDR1 SGHRS, CDR2 YFSETQ. CDR3 length equals 14 residues. The CDR3 loop reads CASSLLSPNTEAFF. For the CDR3, the DNA is TGCGCCAGCAGCTTGTTGTCTCCGAACACTGAAGCTTTCTTT.

This clonotype has more than one count but fewer than ten. The chain has TRBV18 and TRBJ2-5; D gene ambiguous. The CDR3 is made up of 12 amino acids. Trimming pared 2 bases from V and 5 bases from J, leaving 6 bases between. The germline gives CDR1 KGHSH, CDR2 LQKENI. The CDR3 sequence is CASSPGLETQYF. CDR3 bases: TGTGCCAGCTCACCAGGCCTTGAGACCCAGTACTTC.

The V gene is TRBV19, the J gene TRBJ2-7; the D gene could be TRBD1 or TRBD2 (5 bases each). Germline V gives CDR1 LNHDA, CDR2 SQIVND (reference sequence). This CDR3 has 18 residues. V was cut by 5 bases and J by 4 bases, with 27 bases left in between. CDR3 DNA sequence: TGTGCCAGTAGTTCTAGACTATCTCCTCGGGGACGGAAGTACGAGCAGTACGTC. It specifies CASSSRLSPRGRKYEQYV.

The J gene is TRBJ1-1, the V gene TRBV29-1, with 10 positions matching TRBD1. V was pared by 4 bases and J by 7 bases, with 9 bases of the junction left unmatched. In germline, CDR1 is SQVTM, CDR2 ANQGSEA. The CDR3 extends over 14 amino acids. The CDR3 spells CSVGGGTGVDEAFF. CDR3 nucleotide sequence: TGCAGCGTTGGGGGTGGGACAGGGGTCGATGAAGCTTTCTTT.

The genes are TRBV3-1 and TRBJ2-3; 10 nucleotides match TRBD2. Germline CDR1 LGHDT, CDR2 YNNKEL (reference sequence). CDR3 length equals 16 residues. Unmatched junction bases numbered 7, after V lost 5 bases and J lost 2 bases. The CDR3 reads CASSFVAGGLTDTQYF. DNA for the CDR3: TGTGCCAGCAGCTTTGTAGCGGGGGGCCTCACAGATACGCAGTATTTT.

The chain employs TRBV10-3 and TRBJ1-6; 7 nucleotides align to TRBD1. With 3 bases clipped from V and 7 bases from J, the junction kept 9 bases outside the gene matches. The CDR3 loop spans 16 amino acids. The germline V gene has CDR1 ENHRY and CDR2 SYGVKD. The CDR3 DNA sequence: TGTGCCATCAGTGATTCTCTCCGACAGGGAAATTCACCCCTCCACTTT. Its protein product is CAISDSLRQGNSPLHF.

The genes are TRBV20-1 and TRBJ2-5; the D gene is possibly TRBD1 (6 bases). V was pared by 1 base and J by 5 bases, with 23 bases between. This CDR3 is 17 amino acids long. CDR1 and CDR2 (germline): DFQATT, SNEGSKA (reference sequence). The CDR3, as DNA: TGCAGTGCTAGAGCAGAGGGGGACGGTTTGCTTCGGGAGACCCAGTACTTC. It translates to CSARAEGDGLLRETQYF.

The chain carries TRBV20-1 and TRBJ2-4; a possible D gene is TRBD1 (6 bases). The CDR3 is made up of 14 amino acids. V was clipped by 0 bases and J by 8 bases, with 14 bases between them. CDR1 is DFQATT and CDR2 is SNEGSKA in the germline V gene (reference sequence). CDR3 amino acids: CSAREGRGNHIQYF. CDR3 bases: TGCAGTGCTAGAGAGGGCAGGGGTAACCACATTCAGTACTTC.

V is TRBV12-3 or TRBV12-4 and J is TRBJ1-1; the D gene is possibly TRBD1 (5 bases). The V gene lost 7 bases and the J gene lost 0 bases, with 15 bases spanning the gap. CDR3 length: 15 amino acids. The CDR3 nucleotides are TGTGCCAGCAAATTAGCAGGGCCTGTGAACACTGAAGCTTTCTTT. It is translated as CASKLAGPVNTEAFF.

V and J are TRBV10-3 and TRBJ1-6; D unclear. CDR3 length: 12 residues. V lost 10 bases, J lost 8 bases, and 12 bases lay in between. The germline CDR1 and CDR2 sequences are ENHRY and SYGVKD. The CDR3 loop reads CASAARDSPLHF. The CDR3 nucleotides are TGTGCCAGCGCCGCCCGGGATTCACCCCTCCACTTT.

The chain joins TRBV9 to TRBJ1-1, with 7 bases fitting TRBD1. The J segment lost 7 bases and the V segment lost 0 bases, leaving 9 bases of the junction unmatched. The CDR3 spans 15 residues. Germline V gene data show CDR1 as SGDLS and CDR2 as YYNGEE. CDR3 in DNA: TGTGCCAGCAGCGTAGATCAGGACAGGCCACTTGAAGCTTTCTTT. Protein sequence: CASSVDQDRPLEAFF.

The chain has TRBV12-3 or TRBV12-4 and TRBJ2-7; 8 bases line up with TRBD2. V dropped 8 bases and J dropped 3; count of bases not matched to a gene: 6. CDR3 size: 13 residues. Written as DNA, the CDR3 is TGTGCCAGCTCCAGAAGCGGGAGCTACGAGCAGTACGTC. Protein sequence: CASSRSGSYEQYV.

The genes are TRBV7-9 and TRBJ1-3, with TRBD1 identical over 10 bases. The CDR3 consists of 16 residues. CDR1 and CDR2 from the germline V gene are SEHNR and FQNEAQ (reference sequence). Trimming cost V 3 bases and J 0 bases; bases outside gene matches: 2. The CDR3 coding sequence is TGTGCCAGCAGCTTGACAGGGGGCGTCTCTGGAAACACCATATATTTT. This translates into CASSLTGGVSGNTIYF.